This T cell receptor beta chain was sequenced during a study of CD8+ T cells in alopecia areata. Study-wide background: Treated patients were given 5 to 10 mg oral tofacitinib twice daily.

V shed 4 bases and J 3 bases; nucleotides not matched to a gene: 9. The CDR3 spans 17 residues. From germline, CDR1 is SGHRS and CDR2 YFSETQ. Reverse transcription of extracted RNA yielded cDNA, which provided the sequencing template. Using immunoSEQ multiplex PCR, the repertoire was profiled, and TCRdb retains in-frame clones only, with some absent. The sample lists about 140,000 clones, 40% to 55% occurring once. PBMCs yielded sorted CD4+ and CD8+ T cells. Points from the study as a whole: It was less clear whether patients shared TCRs than it was in mice, possibly because of HLA. Normal scalp showed lower clonality than lesional scalp, especially alopecia totalis/universalis.

This clone was counted a single time. The antigen remains undetermined. The gene calls are TRBV5-1 and TRBJ2-5; 13 nucleotides match TRBD2. The specimen was CD4+ T cells sorted from blood, collected at week 0. The clonotype originates from a human donor with alopecia areata. CDR3 loop: CASSPRGGLAGEETQYF. The DNA of the CDR3 is TGCGCCAGCAGCCCCCGGGGCGGACTAGCGGGAGAAGAGACCCAGTACTTC.